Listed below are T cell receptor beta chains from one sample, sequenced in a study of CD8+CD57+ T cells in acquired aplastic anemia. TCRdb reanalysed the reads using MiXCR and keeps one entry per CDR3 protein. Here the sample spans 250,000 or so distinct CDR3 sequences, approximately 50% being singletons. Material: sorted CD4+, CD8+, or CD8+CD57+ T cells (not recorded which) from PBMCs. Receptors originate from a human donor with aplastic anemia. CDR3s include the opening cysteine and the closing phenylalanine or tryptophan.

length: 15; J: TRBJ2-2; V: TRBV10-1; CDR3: CASSRDSTNTGELFF
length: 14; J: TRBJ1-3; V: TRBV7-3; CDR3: CASSPPVSGNTIYF
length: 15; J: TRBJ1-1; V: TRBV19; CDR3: CASLGGPLGNTEAFF
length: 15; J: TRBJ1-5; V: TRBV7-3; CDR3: CASSSQDRGNQPQHF
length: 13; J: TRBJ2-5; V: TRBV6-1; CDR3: CASSKGSGETQYF
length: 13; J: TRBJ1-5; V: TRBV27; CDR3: CASSIEGDQPQHF
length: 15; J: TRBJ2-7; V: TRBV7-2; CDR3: CASSHRDRGGYEQYF
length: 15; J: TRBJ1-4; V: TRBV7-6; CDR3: CASSPRGTGNEKLFF
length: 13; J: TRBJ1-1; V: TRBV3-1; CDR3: CASSQEGRTEAFF
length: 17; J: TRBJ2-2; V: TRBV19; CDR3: CASSNHGLGTNTGELFF
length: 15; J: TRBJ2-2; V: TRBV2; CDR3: CAIPHETGLPGELFF
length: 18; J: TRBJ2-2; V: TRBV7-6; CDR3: CASSPLVVGLASTGELFF